This T cell receptor (beta chain) is from a study of blood T cells in healthy people across ages. Study-wide findings and caveats: Among T cells, TCR beta diversity per million cells dropped roughly linearly as age rose. Long-lived donors had more naive CD4+ cells and higher diversity than aged donors. PBMCs were not sorted, which prevented a conclusive comparison of naive versus antigen-experienced cells.

Each donor supplied around 9.9 milliliters of peripheral blood. This CDR3 has 14 residues. The V gene lost 2 bases and the J gene lost 3 bases, with 7 bases spanning the gap. CDR1 KGHDR and CDR2 SFDVKD come from the germline V gene. Using a J-beta primer mix together with a sample-barcoded 5' primer, a second PCR was run for roughly 6 to 11 cycles. Each CDR3 protein gets one entry after TCRdb re-called the 5' RACE reads with MiXCR. The sample includes hundreds of thousands of distinct CDR3 sequences, roughly 44% of them seen just once. In this sample, this clonotype turned up once. Its antigen remains unknown.

The TCR originated in a man aged 60 to 75 in good health. Sequenced sample: blood. The chain uses TRBV24-1 and TRBJ2-1, with a weak D call TRBD2 (6 bases). Written as DNA, the CDR3 is TGTGCCACCAGTGATTGGACTAACTACAATGAGCAGTTCTTC. Encoded protein: CATSDWTNYNEQFF.